Listed below are T cell receptor beta chains from one sample, sequenced in a study of blood T cell repertoires in COVID-19. Here immunoSEQ multiplex PCR was the method, and the copy in TCRdb shows in-frame clones only, minus some. The sample lists roughly 97,000 clones, more than 70% occurring once. The sample was peripheral blood. These receptors were collected from a human donor in a cohort sampled during active COVID-19. Each CDR3 is given without its conserved first and last residue.

TRBJ2-1 TRBV9 ASSGRPGQYNEQF
TRBJ2-1 TRBV28 ASREHKGYNEQF
TRBJ2-6 TRBV29-1 SAVQGSSGANVLT
TRBJ2-2 TRBV10-3 AISESRGQYTGELF
TRBJ2-3 TRBV6-5 ASSYGDRGHYTQY
TRBJ2-7 TRBV18 ASSPLRAGGPTYEQY
TRBJ1-4 TRBV9 ASSVTGNEKLF
TRBJ2-6 TRBV5-1 ASSSGGPGANVLT
TRBJ1-4 TRBV7-9 ASSYTGSGEKLF
TRBJ2-6 TRBV6-2/TRBV6-3 ASCFSSGANVLT
TRBJ1-6 TRBV27 ASRRTGGGSPLH
TRBJ1-2 TRBV28 ASSLPRTGGNGYT
TRBJ1-3 TRBV4-2 ASSQDSLSSGNTIY
TRBJ1-6 TRBV7-9 ASSLMGPDSNSPLH
TRBJ2-1 TRBV19 ASSISGTSGGNNEQF
TRBJ1-2 TRBV6-5 ASSYRTGWDGYT
TRBJ1-5 TRBV18 ASSPIRTGDQPQH
TRBJ2-6 TRBV28 ANSGAGANVLT
TRBJ2-1 TRBV6-2/TRBV6-3 ASSPSGAGYSYNEQF
TRBJ1-3 TRBV18 ASSPGQGAFSGNTIY
TRBJ2-7 TRBV4-1 ASGQDRAGGRHEQY
TRBJ1-3 TRBV18 ASSPGTGTGNTIY
TRBJ2-1 TRBV7-6 ASSLARDLAVFNEQF
TRBJ2-2 TRBV5-6 ASSKHSRLF
TRBJ2-7 TRBV10-1 ASNRPGQEVTYEQY
TRBJ2-3 TRBV27 ASSYFSPGGFTDTQY
TRBJ2-1 TRBV7-2 ASSSQVVSEQF
TRBJ1-3 TRBV19 ASSPSTGAGNTIY
TRBJ2-7 TRBV2 ASSLRTAGYEQY
TRBJ2-1 TRBV5-4 ASSLAGSNEQF
TRBJ2-3 TRBV5-1 ASSYRLGNTDTQY
TRBJ1-1 TRBV27 ASSSWTGTTEAF
TRBJ2-7 TRBV11-2 ASSLNRVKYEQY
TRBJ2-2 TRBV27 ASSLGTSGRAGAGELF
TRBJ2-7 TRBV5-1 ASSVDSSFSEQY
TRBJ2-7 TRBV7-3 ASSFARGSHEQY
TRBJ1-1 TRBV6-6 ASRGGGASITEAF
TRBJ1-3 TRBV11-2 ASSLSIGRNTIY